The 28 T cell receptor beta chains below come from one sample, sequenced in a study of CXCR3-negative and CXCR3-positive naive CD8 T cells. Preparation of TRB cDNA libraries relied on 5' RACE carrying UMI labels. TCRdb reanalyzed the 5' RACE reads and collapses them to one entry per CDR3 protein, without DNA. The sample table sets out about 82,000 distinct CDR3 sequences. Sequenced: naive CXCR3- CD8+ T cells from blood. Sample subset: CD45RO-CCR7+CD27+CD95- naive CD8+ T cells lacking CXCR3 (TNR3-). These receptors were taken from a human donor in good health. Some clones in this sample may be carry-over from other donors' samples.

This sequence joins TRBV29-1 and TRBJ2-7; TCRdb outputs TRBD1, but without DNA this stays unchecked. CDR1 and CDR2 (germline): SQVTM, ANQGSEA. The length of the CDR3 is 13 residues. CDR3 loop: CSATGWSSYEQYF.

The chain couples TRBV29-1 to TRBJ2-7; checking the TCRdb D call of TRBD1 is not possible without DNA. Germline values: CDR1 SQVTM, CDR2 ANQGSEA. This CDR3 has 13 amino acids. The CDR3 reads CSAIPPPGNEQYF.

The gene calls are TRBV27 and TRBJ1-2; TCRdb calls TRBD1, which cannot be checked without DNA. The CDR3 loop spans 14 amino acids. The germline CDR1 and CDR2 sequences are MNHEY and SMNVEV (reference sequence). The CDR3 sequence is CASATGYDYYGYTF.

The chain recombines TRBV5-1 with TRBJ2-3; TCRdb's assignment of TRBD1 cannot be checked, as there is no DNA. The length of the CDR3 is 15 residues. Per germline, CDR1 SGHRS and CDR2 YFSETQ. The CDR3 here is CASSLDGNPSDTQYF.

The CDR3 here is CASSTPSGGKDYGYTF. The chain joins TRBV21-1 to TRBJ1-2; no DNA is available, so the TRBD1 call from TCRdb remains unchecked. TRBV21-1 is a known pseudogene. This CDR3 has 16 amino acids.

The J gene is TRBJ2-7, the V gene TRBV23-1; TCRdb lists TRBD1, though no DNA is available to test this call. TRBV23-1 is an ORF, with its function uncertain. The CDR3 sequence is 14 residues long. CDR3 sequence reads: CASSQHRGGWEQYF.

The V and J genes are TRBV2 and TRBJ2-4; TCRdb reports TRBD2, a call that lacks DNA to check it against. CDR3 length: 16 amino acids. CDR1 and CDR2 from the germline V gene are SNHLY and FYNNEI. The CDR3 spells CASRWSRDSAKNIQYF.

The V call is TRBV29-1, the J call TRBJ2-4; TCRdb's D call, TRBD1, is unchecked because there is no DNA. Germline V gene lookup returns CDR1 SQVTM and CDR2 ANQGSEA. The CDR3 runs to 15 residues. The CDR3 loop reads CSVGDRTGAKNIQYF.

The V call is TRBV7-6, the J call TRBJ2-1; lacking DNA, the TRBD2 call made by TCRdb goes unchecked. Germline CDR1 is SGHVS and CDR2 is FNYEAQ. The CDR3 loop spans 14 amino acids. The CDR3 region is CASSLVEGGNEQFF.

The chain employs TRBV28 and TRBJ2-3. The CDR3 contains 13 residues. Germline V lookup: CDR1 MDHEN, CDR2 SYDVKM. The CDR3 sequence is CASGYSIIDTQYF.

V usage is TRBV13 and J usage is TRBJ2-5; no DNA is available, so the TRBD2 call from TCRdb remains unchecked. The length of the CDR3 is 12 residues. Germline values: CDR1 PRHDT, CDR2 FYEKMQ (reference sequence). This CDR3 is CASSPSGETQYF.

The chain couples TRBV30 to TRBJ2-7; the TRBD1 assignment by TCRdb is unverifiable without DNA. The CDR3 is 15 residues long. Germline V gene lookup returns CDR1 GTSNPN and CDR2 SVGIG (reference sequence). This CDR3 is CATDGSGTEIYEQYF.

CDR3 protein: CASSLYQLGETQYF. The gene calls are TRBV12-3 or TRBV12-4 and TRBJ2-5; without DNA, the TCRdb call of TRBD2 cannot be checked. This CDR3 region has 14 residues.

This chain links TRBV2 with TRBJ2-3; lacking DNA, the TRBD2 call made by TCRdb goes unchecked. The germline V gene has CDR1 SNHLY and CDR2 FYNNEI. The CDR3 is 16 residues long. The CDR3 sequence is CASSPRTSGSADTQYF.

The CDR3 reads CASSPRTTHTDTQYF. This chain connects TRBV7-2 to TRBJ2-3; the TRBD2 assignment by TCRdb is unverifiable without DNA. This CDR3 has 15 residues. CDR1 and CDR2 (germline): SGHTA, FQGNSA.

The chain has TRBV7-2 and TRBJ2-7; the D call from TCRdb, TRBD1, cannot be confirmed without DNA. The CDR3 is made up of 12 amino acids. Looked up from germline, CDR1 is SGHTA and CDR2 is FQGNSA. CDR3 sequence reads: CASTPGGVEQYF.

This chain connects TRBV29-1 to TRBJ1-2. Germline V gene data show CDR1 as SQVTM and CDR2 as ANQGSEA. The CDR3 length is 17 residues. CDR3: CSVEDPWVLQANYGYTF. The complete variable domain, with remaining parts taken from reference TRBV29-1 and TRBJ1-2, reads SAVISQKPSRDICQRGTSLTIQCQVDSQVTMMFWYRQQPGQSLTLIATANQGSEATYESGFVIDKFPISRPNLTFSTLTVSNMSPEDSSIYLCSVEDPWVLQANYGYTFGSGTRLTVV.

The chain carries TRBV5-1 and TRBJ1-2; with no DNA, the TCRdb D assignment of TRBD1 cannot be verified. Germline lookup yields CDR1 SGHRS and CDR2 YFSETQ. This CDR3 spans 15 amino acids. The CDR3 is CASSLEGGPVNGYTF.

The J gene is TRBJ2-3, the V gene TRBV6-5; checking the TCRdb D call of TRBD2 is not possible without DNA. The CDR3 is made up of 14 amino acids. Germline values: CDR1 MNHEY, CDR2 SVGAGI. The CDR3 here is CASSPRTRADTQYF.

The chain is built from TRBV4-1 and TRBJ1-4; absent DNA, TCRdb's TRBD1 call cannot be checked. The CDR3 has 15 amino acids. Germline loops: CDR1 MGHRA, CDR2 YSYEKL. CDR3 residues: CASSQEPGTNEKLFF.

This chain uses TRBV7-3 with TRBJ2-1; TCRdb lists TRBD2, though no DNA is available to test this call. The CDR3 has 16 residues. CDR1 is SGHTA, CDR2 FQGTGA, per germline. The CDR3 here is CASRLAGGPSYNEQFF.

The chain couples TRBV28 to TRBJ2-5; with no DNA, the TCRdb D assignment of TRBD1 cannot be verified. Looked up from germline, CDR1 is MDHEN and CDR2 is SYDVKM. The CDR3 consists of 12 residues. The CDR3 loop reads CASTPPRGTQYF. Filled out from reference TRBV28 and TRBJ2-5, the complete variable domain reads DVKVTQSSRYLVKRTGEKVFLECVQDMDHENMFWYRQDPGLGLRLIYFSYDVKMKEKGDIPEGYSVSREKKERFSLILESASTNQTSMYLCASTPPRGTQYFGPGTRLLVL.

The chain carries TRBV29-1 and TRBJ2-7; absent DNA, TCRdb's TRBD1 call cannot be checked. Germline V lookup: CDR1 SQVTM, CDR2 ANQGSEA. The CDR3 runs 14 residues. CDR3 loop: CSVGGQGQSYEQYF.

This sequence joins TRBV11-2 and TRBJ2-2; TCRdb proposes TRBD1, but this gene call is untestable without DNA. Per the germline V gene, CDR1 is SGHAT and CDR2 is FQNNGV. The CDR3 covers 14 residues. The CDR3 sequence: CASSVTGGDGELFF.

This sequence joins TRBV29-1 and TRBJ2-7; TCRdb gives TRBD1 as the D gene, but with no DNA this cannot be confirmed. Germline CDR1 is SQVTM and CDR2 is ANQGSEA. This CDR3 spans 17 amino acids. The CDR3 sequence is CSVEVTPPTVSSYEQYF.

This chain uses TRBV4-3 with TRBJ2-2; TCRdb reports TRBD2, a call that lacks DNA to check it against. Germline assignment: CDR1 LGHNA and CDR2 YSLEER. This CDR3 has 17 residues. The CDR3 is CASSQDRAGANTGELFF.

V usage is TRBV5-4 and J usage is TRBJ2-5; TCRdb's D gene call, TRBD1, goes unchecked for lack of DNA. The CDR3 runs 16 residues. Germline assignment: CDR1 SGHNT and CDR2 YYREEE (reference sequence). The CDR3 loop is CASSRRGAMGQETQYF. Full variable domain (missing parts from reference TRBV5-4 and TRBJ2-5): ETGVTQSPTHLIKTRGQQVTLRCSSQSGHNTVSWYQQALGQGPQFIFQYYREEENGRGNFPPRFSGLQFPNYSSELNVNALELDDSALYLCASSRRGAMGQETQYFGPGTRLLVL.

This chain joins TRBV12-3 or TRBV12-4 and TRBJ2-1. This CDR3 is 15 amino acids long. The CDR3 loop is CASNGPAGLLHEQFF.